Listed here are 9 T cell receptor beta chains from one sample, sequenced in a study of T cell changes during pregnancy in multiple sclerosis. Sequenced by immunoSEQ multiplex PCR; TCRdb stores in-frame clones only, minus some. Here the sample spans about 50,000 clones, about 91% being singletons. Sequenced here: CD8+ T cells from peripheral blood mononuclear cells, sampled after pregnancy. These receptors came from a female donor with multiple sclerosis, enrolled in a pregnancy study.

The chain carries TRBV19 and TRBJ2-3, with D possibly being TRBD2 (7 bases). V dropped 11 bases and J dropped 9 bases, with 21 bases sitting between them. CDR1 is LNHDA and CDR2 is SQIVND in the germline V gene (reference sequence). CDR3 length: 13 residues. As DNA, the CDR3 is TGTGCCTCCAGGGGCGGGGCGGGGGACACGCAGTATTTT. Protein: CASRGGAGDTQYF. The full variable domain, completed using reference TRBV19 and TRBJ2-3, is DGGITQSPKYLFRKEGQNVTLSCEQNLNHDAMYWYRQDPGQGLRLIYYSQIVNDFQKGDIAEGYSVSREKKESFPLTVTSAQKNPTAFYLCASRGGAGDTQYFGPGTRLTVL.

The chain uses TRBV27 and TRBJ2-1; 7 bases are shared with TRBD2. CDR3 length equals 18 residues. The germline V gene encodes CDR1 MNHEY and CDR2 SMNVEV (reference sequence). With V trimmed by 5 bases and J by 6 bases, 19 bases remained unmatched. CDR3 nucleotide sequence: TGTGCCAGCAGTGTTTTCATCTCCCGGGACTATGGGGGCAATGAGCAGTTCTTC. This codes for CASSVFISRDYGGNEQFF.

This clone was seen once. The rearrangement uses TRBV2 and TRBJ2-7, with TRBD1 identical over 9 bases. Trimming took 10 bases from V and 3 from J; bases not matched to a gene: 7. The CDR3 is 13 amino acids. Germline V gene data show CDR1 as SNHLY and CDR2 as FYNNEI. Written as DNA, the CDR3 is TGTGCCACTCAGGGACAGGGATTCTACGAGCAGTACTTC. Protein: CATQGQGFYEQYF.

The CDR3 nucleotides read TGCGCCAGCAGCCAACTAACTAGCGGGGGGTTCACAGATACGCAGTATTTT. Its protein is CASSQLTSGGFTDTQYF. This rearrangement joins TRBV4-1 to TRBJ2-3; 12 bases map to TRBD2. CDR3 size: 17 residues. Per the germline V gene, CDR1 is MGHRA and CDR2 is YSYEKL. J gave up 2 bases and V 2 bases, and 5 bases lay outside the gene matches.

The rearrangement links TRBV4-1 to TRBJ1-2, with D possibly TRBD1 on 6 matching bases. Germline assignment: CDR1 MGHRA and CDR2 YSYEKL. Trimming cost V 0 bases and J 4 bases, with 12 bases left between them. CDR3 size: 15 residues. The CDR3 DNA reads TGCGCCAGCAGCCAAGAAATTTCACAGGGCTATGGCTACACCTTC. This gives the protein CASSQEISQGYGYTF.

The chain joins TRBV5-4 to TRBJ2-3, with D unclear. The CDR3 has 12 residues. V was pared by 1 base and J by 4 bases, with 4 bases between. Germline values: CDR1 SGHNT, CDR2 YYREEE (reference sequence). CDR3 sequence reads: CASSLLPDTQYF. CDR3 coding DNA: TGTGCCAGCAGCTTGCTCCCAGATACGCAGTATTTT.

This clone was seen only a few times. V is TRBV7-9 and J is TRBJ2-7, with 7 nucleotides matching TRBD1. This CDR3 contains 13 residues. V lost 5 bases to trimming and J lost 5 bases; unmatched junction nucleotides: 6. Germline V CDR1 and CDR2: SEHNR, FQNEAQ (reference sequence). The DNA of the CDR3 is TGTGCCAGCAGCCACCCCCAGGGGGACGAGCAGTACTTC. Protein product: CASSHPQGDEQYF.

The CDR3, as DNA: TGTGCCAGCAGTTACTCAGCGAACAGGGTGGAGCAGTACTTC. Encoded protein: CASSYSANRVEQYF. The rearrangement uses TRBV6-5 and TRBJ2-7, with D maybe TRBD1 (6 bases). V gave up 0 bases and J gave up 7 bases, with 13 bases separating them. CDR1 and CDR2 (germline): MNHEY, SVGAGI. The CDR3 consists of 14 residues.

The V and J genes are TRBV7-9 and TRBJ1-2; 7 nucleotides agree with TRBD1. The ends lost 7 bases at V and 2 bases at J; junction bases unmatched: 4. The CDR3 loop spans 13 amino acids. Germline V gives CDR1 SEHNR, CDR2 FQNEAQ (reference sequence). In DNA form, the CDR3 reads TGTGCCAGCACGTCGGGACAGAACTATGGCTACACCTTC. Protein product: CASTSGQNYGYTF.